Listed here are 3 T cell receptor beta chains from one sample, sequenced in a study of T cell responses to AZD1222 COVID-19 vaccine (dated by TCRdb to the early 2020s). Libraries were built with the immunoSEQ multiplex PCR assay. Imported from immuneACCESS, the table was reduced by TCRdb to in-frame sequences with V and J called. These copies leave out some clones; in studies compared against another copy, an unresolved V gene accounts for under half, and the cause of the remainder is not known. This sample comprises around 96,000 clones, just over 85% of them detected only once. 5.6% of the sample comes from the top ten. The time point label for this specimen denotes: about 28 days (+/-7) after the second vaccine dose. Sequences were derived from peripheral blood, sampled 28 days after the second AZD1222 dose. The source of these receptors is an adult who received the AZD1222 COVID-19 vaccine.

The chain joins TRBV6-6 to TRBJ1-1; D not resolved. Trimming removed 0 bases at V and 10 bases at J, with 12 bases between. The CDR3 consists of 13 residues. The germline gives CDR1 MNHNY, CDR2 SVGAGI (reference sequence). The CDR3 sequence is CASSYSNGETAFF. As DNA, the CDR3 is TGTGCCAGCAGTTACTCGAATGGGGAAACAGCTTTCTTT.

The chain combines TRBV5-1 with TRBJ2-2; unclear D gene. Trimming took off 5 bases at V and 8 bases at J, with 10 bases between the two ends. The CDR3 runs to 12 residues. Germline V gene data show CDR1 as SGHRS and CDR2 as YFSETQ. The CDR3 bases are TGCGCCAGCAGTCTCGAATTTGGGGAGCTGTTTTTT. It encodes CASSLEFGELFF.

V is TRBV30 and J is TRBJ1-1, with D perhaps matching TRBD1 (6 bases). CDR3 size: 11 residues. Trimming removed 5 bases at V and 4 bases at J, with 8 bases between. Germline CDR1 reads GTSNPN; CDR2 reads SVGIG (reference sequence). CDR3: CAWGGATEAFF. CDR3 DNA: TGTGCCTGGGGGGGGGCCACTGAAGCTTTCTTT. The full variable domain, with the rest looked up from reference TRBV30 and TRBJ1-1, is SQTIHQWPATLVQPVGSPLSLECTVEGTSNPNLYWYRQAAGRGLQLLFYSVGIGQISSEVPQNLSASRPQDRQFILSSKKLLLSDSGFYLCAWGGATEAFFGQGTRLTVV.